The rows below give T cell receptor beta chains drawn from one sample of a study of Ad26.COV2.S vaccination and SARS-CoV-2 variants. Sequencing was performed with immunoSEQ multiplex PCR; in TCRdb, only in-frame clones are kept and a portion is missing. The top ten clones hold about 2.7% of a sample with roughly 500,000 clones, roughly nine tenths of them seen once. The sample was peripheral blood, taken in a trial of Ad26.COV2.S vaccine versus placebo. The receptors stem from a person aged 18-65 years who received the Ad26.COV2.S COVID-19 vaccine or a placebo. The CDR3 runs from the conserved cysteine through the conserved F or W. A D gene is named only where the DNA matches it firmly. A clone size is listed for some rows: how often the clone was seen (once, few, many), or a class if it is expanded.

size	D	J	V	CDR3	DNA
few	NA	TRBJ1-2	TRBV7-9	CASSFPQSDGYTF	TGTGCCAGCAGCTTCCCGCAGAGTGATGGCTACACCTTC
NA	NA	TRBJ1-1	TRBV11-2	CASRLAPRQQAFF	TGTGCCAGCAGGCTGGCCCCCAGACAGCAAGCTTTCTTT
NA	TRBD1	TRBJ1-1	TRBV9	CASSVVPGGGSEAFF	TGTGCCAGCAGCGTAGTCCCAGGGGGCGGGTCTGAAGCTTTCTTT
NA	TRBD1	TRBJ1-5	TRBV6-2/TRBV6-3	CASSYPGGPNQPQHF	TGTGCCAGCAGTTACCCAGGGGGCCCGAATCAGCCCCAGCATTTT
NA	NA	TRBJ2-6	TRBV7-3	CASSPHSGANVLTF	TGTGCCAGCAGCCCCCACTCTGGGGCCAACGTCCTGACTTTC
NA	NA	TRBJ1-2	TRBV9	CASSMQSGRTNYGYTF	TGTGCCAGCAGCATGCAGTCCGGACGAACTAACTATGGCTACACCTTC
NA	NA	TRBJ2-3	TRBV2	CASRGGQLSTDTQYF	TGTGCCAGCCGAGGCGGGCAGCTCAGCACAGATACGCAGTATTTT
NA	NA	TRBJ2-5	TRBV5-1	CASSLADQPKETQYF	TGCGCCAGCAGCTTGGCCGATCAGCCCAAAGAGACCCAGTACTTC
NA	TRBD1	TRBJ2-1	TRBV6-4	CASSMDREDQQFF	TGTGCCAGCAGCATGGACAGGGAAGATCAGCAGTTCTTC
NA	NA	TRBJ1-3	TRBV3-1/TRBV3-2	CASSPTGRRNTIYF	TGTGCCAGCAGCCCCACAGGTCGCAGAAACACCATATATTTT
NA	NA	TRBJ1-4	TRBV30	CAWNLGGPNEKLFF	TGTGCCTGGAACTTAGGGGGTCCCAATGAAAAACTGTTTTTT
NA	TRBD1	TRBJ1-6	TRBV10-3	CAIASQTGGKWSPLHF	TGTGCCATCGCCTCGCAGACAGGGGGCAAGTGGTCACCCCTCCACTTT
NA	NA	TRBJ1-1	TRBV7-2	CASSLAAGTNTEAFF	TGTGCCAGCAGCTTAGCGGCAGGAACGAACACTGAAGCTTTCTTT
NA	NA	TRBJ2-3	TRBV5-4	CASSLETDTQYF	TGTGCCAGCAGCTTAGAAACAGATACGCAGTATTTT
NA	TRBD1	TRBJ2-7	TRBV7-3	CASSLVHRGSNEQYF	TGTGCCAGCAGCTTAGTGCACAGGGGATCCAACGAGCAGTACTTC
NA	NA	TRBJ2-2	TRBV18	CASSPLGLAGELFF	TGTGCCAGCTCACCACTGGGCTTGGCCGGGGAGCTGTTTTTT
NA	NA	TRBJ2-1	TRBV18	CASSIGRDREQFF	TGTGCCAGCTCCATAGGACGAGACAGGGAGCAGTTCTTC
NA	NA	TRBJ1-5	TRBV7-2	CASSLLADTNQPQHF	TGTGCCAGCAGCTTACTAGCGGACACGAATCAGCCCCAGCATTTT